Below, one TCR beta chain is given with its context. The antigen is undetermined. Donation came from healthy HIV-negative adults that had no recent acute infections or vaccinations. This specimen comes from a study of shared clonotypes between healthy human individuals. About the study: Contributing individuals were two females and a few males aged 18 to 49. Study conclusions and caveats: Generation probability values for non-shared clonotypes were lower than those for clonotypes shared by all four donors.

In the original analysis: Owing to the provision of junction-only sequences devoid of quality scores by immunoSEQ, filtering differed. Repertoires were generated with immunoSEQ multiplex PCR, while TCRdb's copy carries only in-frame clones and drops some. D and trimming come from the DNA, and the V and J calls and clone size come from that table. The sample has some 900,000 clones; over 60% are singletons. The CDR3 has 17 residues. V trimming: 2 bases; J trimming: 1 base; junction bases outside the gene matches: 6. Germline V lookup: CDR1 SGHNT, CDR2 YYREEE (reference sequence). The V and J genes are TRBV5-4 and TRBJ2-4; TRBD2 matches at 10 bases. This TCR was sampled from a man aged 18 to 30 in good health. Sample: memory CD4+ T cells sorted from blood. Subset defined: CD45RA-negative fraction. CDR3 sequence (DNA): TGTGCCAGCAGCTTAAGCGGGAGGGTTGTGGCCAAAAACATTCAGTACTTC. It specifies CASSLSGRVVAKNIQYF.